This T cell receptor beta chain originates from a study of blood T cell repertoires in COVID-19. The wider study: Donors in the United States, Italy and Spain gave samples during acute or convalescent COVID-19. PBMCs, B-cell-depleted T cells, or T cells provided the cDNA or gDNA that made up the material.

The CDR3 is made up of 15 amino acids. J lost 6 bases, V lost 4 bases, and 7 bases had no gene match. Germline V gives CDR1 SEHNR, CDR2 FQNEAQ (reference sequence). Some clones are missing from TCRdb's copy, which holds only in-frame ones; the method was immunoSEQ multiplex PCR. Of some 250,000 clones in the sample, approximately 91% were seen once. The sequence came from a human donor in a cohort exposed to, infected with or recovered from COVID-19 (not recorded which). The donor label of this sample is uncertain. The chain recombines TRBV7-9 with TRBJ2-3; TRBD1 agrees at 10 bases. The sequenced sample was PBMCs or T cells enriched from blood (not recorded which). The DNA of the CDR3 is TGTGCCAGCAGCTCCGCGGACAGGGGGACGGATACGCAGTATTTT. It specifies CASSSADRGTDTQYF.